In this sample, the clone carrying this T cell receptor beta chain turned up a few times. Its antigen is still unknown. For the second PCR, which ran for roughly 6 to 12 cycles, a sample-barcoded 5' primer and a J-beta primer mix were used. A template-switch adaptor containing 12 random nucleotides labeled each cDNA molecule. TCRdb processed the 5' RACE reads anew with MiXCR; each CDR3 protein has one entry. The sample gives 1.5 million to 2 million distinct CDR3 sequences, 28% of which show up once; around 7.7% is in the top ten. V was cut by 1 base and J by 9 bases, with 7 bases left in between. CDR3 length: 13 residues. CDR1 is SGHTA and CDR2 is FQGNSA in the germline V gene. These data belong to a study of blood T cells in healthy people across ages. Study summary: Per two T cells, template switching captured roughly one barcoded beta molecule.

Total RNA extraction produced at least 5 micrograms (per sample) for the study. Notes on the study in general: Roughly linear declines in TCR beta diversity per million T cells occurred with age.

J is TRBJ1-6 and V is TRBV7-2; unclear D gene. The sequence came from a woman in her 30s in good health. Sequencing input: blood. In nucleotides, the CDR3 is TGTGCCAGCAGCTTAGAGCGCCGTTCACCCCTCCACTTT. Translation: CASSLERRSPLHF.